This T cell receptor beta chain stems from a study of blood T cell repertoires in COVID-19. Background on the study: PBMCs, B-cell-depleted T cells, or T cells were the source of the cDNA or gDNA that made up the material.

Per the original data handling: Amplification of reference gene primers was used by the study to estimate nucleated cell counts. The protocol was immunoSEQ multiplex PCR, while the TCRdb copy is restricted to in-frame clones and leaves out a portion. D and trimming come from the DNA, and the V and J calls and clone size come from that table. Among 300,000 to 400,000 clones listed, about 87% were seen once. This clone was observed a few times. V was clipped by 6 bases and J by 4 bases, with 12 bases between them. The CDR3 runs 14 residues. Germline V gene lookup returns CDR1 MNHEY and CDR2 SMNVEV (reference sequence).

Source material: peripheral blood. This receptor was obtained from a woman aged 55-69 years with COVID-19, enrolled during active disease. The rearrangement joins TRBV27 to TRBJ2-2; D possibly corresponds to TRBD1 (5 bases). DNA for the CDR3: TGTGCCAGCAGCCTGGGGCGAGTCACCGGGGAGCTGTTTTTT. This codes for CASSLGRVTGELFF.